Included here is one TCR beta chain sequence, with context. V dropped 5 bases and J dropped 5 bases, with 15 bases sitting between them. CDR1 is KGHSH, CDR2 LQKENI, per germline. The CDR3 is made up of 14 amino acids. Authors' data handling: Using reference gene primer amplification, nucleated cell counts were estimated. The data were produced by immunoSEQ multiplex PCR, yet TCRdb's version contains in-frame clones alone and is incomplete. V, J and clone size were drawn from that table, and D and trimming were deduced from the DNA. The table includes about 64,000 clones, roughly four fifths detected once. These data belong to a study of blood T cell repertoires in COVID-19. The overall study: Samples representing acute and convalescent COVID-19 were sourced from the United States, Italy and Spain. T cells, B-cell-depleted T cells, or PBMCs supplied cDNA or gDNA.

This TCR derives from an elderly man with acute or convalescent COVID-19. The V gene is TRBV18, the J gene TRBJ1-1, with D tentatively TRBD1 (6 bases). Sequencing input: peripheral blood. CDR3 residues: CASSTAGDTTEAFF. The CDR3 nucleotides are TGTGCCAGCTCAACAGCAGGGGATACTACTGAAGCTTTCTTT.